Listed below are T cell receptor beta chains from one sample, sequenced in a study of shared clonotypes between healthy human individuals. Measured with immunoSEQ multiplex PCR; TCRdb has only the in-frame clones, and not every one. The data contain 950,000 to 1,200,000 clones, 60% to 85% of them seen just once; the ten biggest clones take up 0.7% to 0.95%. Sequenced sample: memory CD4+ T cells from PBMCs. Every receptor here comes from a young man in good health. Some clones in this sample may be carry-over from other donors' samples. Each CDR3 is given with its conserved first and last residue. Fields, in order: J gene, D gene, V gene, clone size, CDR3 DNA, CDR3 protein. D genes are given only for firm matches. A row's size may be missing; if present it is once, few, many or a size class.

J: TRBJ1-5
D: .
V: TRBV28
size: .
DNA: TGTGCCAGCAGTCTCTACAGGGTTAATGGCAATCAGCCCCAGCATTTT
CDR3: CASSLYRVNGNQPQHF

J: TRBJ2-7
D: .
V: TRBV18
size: .
DNA: TGTGCCAGCTCACCAACGATAGCAACCTACGAGCAGTACTTC
CDR3: CASSPTIATYEQYF

J: TRBJ2-3
D: .
V: TRBV5-1
size: .
DNA: TGCGCCAGCAGCTTGCCGGGACCCATAATTAGCACAGATACGCAGTATTTT
CDR3: CASSLPGPIISTDTQYF

J: TRBJ1-2
D: TRBD1
V: TRBV28
size: .
DNA: TGTGCCAGCAGTGTTCAGGGACAGGGGCCTTATGGCTACACCTTC
CDR3: CASSVQGQGPYGYTF

J: TRBJ2-2
D: TRBD2
V: TRBV27
size: .
DNA: TGTGCCAGCAGTTATAATAGCGGGACGACGTCCGGGGAGCTGTTTTTT
CDR3: CASSYNSGTTSGELFF

J: TRBJ1-2
D: .
V: TRBV7-8
size: once
DNA: TGTGCCAGCAGCTTAGGCGGAGGGTATGGCTACACCTTC
CDR3: CASSLGGGYGYTF

J: TRBJ2-7
D: .
V: TRBV29-1
size: .
DNA: TGCAGCGTTGAATCCTCCAGCTCCTACGAGCAGTACTTC
CDR3: CSVESSSSYEQYF

J: TRBJ1-2
D: .
V: TRBV19
size: .
DNA: TGTGCCAGTAAATCAGGGGCATACTATGGCTACACCTTC
CDR3: CASKSGAYYGYTF

J: TRBJ2-7
D: .
V: TRBV4-1
size: few
DNA: TGCGCCAGCAGCCAAGATGTCACCGAGCAGTACTTC
CDR3: CASSQDVTEQYF

J: TRBJ2-5
D: .
V: TRBV6-5
size: .
DNA: TGTGCCAGCAGTTACTCCAGGGCTGGCGGGACCCAGTACTTC
CDR3: CASSYSRAGGTQYF

J: TRBJ2-7
D: .
V: TRBV28
size: .
DNA: TGTGCCAGCAGTTCCTACATCACCGACGGGACAAACTACGAGCAGTACTTC
CDR3: CASSSYITDGTNYEQYF

J: TRBJ2-3
D: TRBD2
V: TRBV5-1
size: .
DNA: TGCGCCAGCAGCTTGGTGGTTAGCGGGAAGGATACGCAGTATTTT
CDR3: CASSLVVSGKDTQYF

J: TRBJ1-5
D: TRBD1
V: TRBV19
size: .
DNA: TGTGCCAGTAGTCGGTCTCCCAGGGGGAGCAATCAGCCCCAGCATTTT
CDR3: CASSRSPRGSNQPQHF

J: TRBJ2-5
D: .
V: TRBV5-1
size: once
DNA: TGCGCCAGCAGCTCGGCAGGGCCTGGGATGGAGACCCAGTACTTC
CDR3: CASSSAGPGMETQYF

J: TRBJ2-5
D: TRBD1
V: TRBV7-2
size: few
DNA: TGTGCCAGCAGCCGGGACAGGGAAGAGACCCAGTACTTC
CDR3: CASSRDREETQYF

J: TRBJ2-7
D: .
V: TRBV25-1
size: .
DNA: TGTGCCAGCAGCGGGACAGCGGGGTCATCCTACGAGCAGTACTTC
CDR3: CASSGTAGSSYEQYF

J: TRBJ2-7
D: TRBD1
V: TRBV6-5
size: once
DNA: TGTGCCAGCAGTCGTCCGGGACAGGGGAAAGAAGAGCAGTGCTTC
CDR3: CASSRPGQGKEEQCF

J: TRBJ1-3
D: TRBD1
V: TRBV2
size: .
DNA: TGTGCCAGCGGTAAAGCCGGGACAGGGGGAAACACCATATATTTT
CDR3: CASGKAGTGGNTIYF

J: TRBJ1-4
D: TRBD1
V: TRBV4-1
size: .
DNA: TGCGCCAGCAGCCCAGACAGGGTTAATGAAAAACTGTTTTTT
CDR3: CASSPDRVNEKLFF

J: TRBJ2-1
D: TRBD2
V: TRBV4-2
size: .
DNA: TGTGCCAGCAGCCAAGTCGGACTAGCGGGAGGTATGCTAGCCTACAATGAGCAGTTCTTC
CDR3: CASSQVGLAGGMLAYNEQFF

J: TRBJ1-4
D: .
V: TRBV30
size: once
DNA: TGTGCCTGGTCTGGAGAAGAGGGGGGAACTAATGAAAAACTGTTTTTT
CDR3: CAWSGEEGGTNEKLFF

J: TRBJ2-3
D: .
V: TRBV6-5
size: .
DNA: TGTGCCAGCCGACTTGGGAGGAGGGGGGATACGCAGTATTTT
CDR3: CASRLGRRGDTQYF

J: TRBJ1-1
D: .
V: TRBV28
size: once
DNA: TGTGCCAGCAGTCCATCAGGGGAGGGGGACACTGAAGCTTTCTTT
CDR3: CASSPSGEGDTEAFF

J: TRBJ1-5
D: TRBD1
V: TRBV2
size: .
DNA: TGTGCCAGCAGTCCGGAGGGGACAGCCAATCAGCCCCAGCATTTT
CDR3: CASSPEGTANQPQHF

J: TRBJ1-1
D: .
V: TRBV5-4
size: .
DNA: TGTGCCAGCAGCTGGGAACAGGTAAACACTGAAGCTTTCTTT
CDR3: CASSWEQVNTEAFF

J: TRBJ2-1
D: TRBD2
V: TRBV27
size: .
DNA: TGTGCCAGCAGTCTACTAGCGGGAGAGTGGAATGAGCAGTTCTTC
CDR3: CASSLLAGEWNEQFF

J: TRBJ1-4
D: TRBD1
V: TRBV19
size: once
DNA: TGTGCCAGTAGTATCGGAGGACAGGATTCTGAAAAACTGTTTTTT
CDR3: CASSIGGQDSEKLFF

J: TRBJ1-2
D: TRBD1
V: TRBV13
size: few
DNA: TGTGCCAGCAGCCTAGGGACAGGGGATGGCTACACCTTC
CDR3: CASSLGTGDGYTF

J: TRBJ2-3
D: .
V: TRBV29-1
size: few
DNA: TGCAGCGTGGGAGGGGGGCTAGTGGGCACAGATACGCAGTATTTT
CDR3: CSVGGGLVGTDTQYF

J: TRBJ2-7
D: .
V: TRBV7-8
size: .
DNA: TGTGCCAGCAGCTTAGGTGGGTTTTCCTACGAGCAGTACTTC
CDR3: CASSLGGFSYEQYF

J: TRBJ1-1
D: .
V: TRBV2
size: .
DNA: TGTGCCAGCAGCTCTGGACGGATTTCCTCTGAAGCTTTCTTT
CDR3: CASSSGRISSEAFF

J: TRBJ1-2
D: .
V: TRBV5-5
size: .
DNA: TGTGCCAGCAGCTTTGGCCACTTGACTAACTATGGCTACACCTTC
CDR3: CASSFGHLTNYGYTF

J: TRBJ2-1
D: TRBD1
V: TRBV29-1
size: .
DNA: TGCAGCGTTGAGGTGGGACAGGGAATCAATGAGCAGTTCTTC
CDR3: CSVEVGQGINEQFF

J: TRBJ2-1
D: .
V: TRBV15
size: few
DNA: TGTGCCACCAGCTCCCGACTGCCTTCCTACAATGAGCAGTTCTTC
CDR3: CATSSRLPSYNEQFF

J: TRBJ1-5
D: .
V: TRBV7-2
size: many
DNA: TGTGCCAGCAGCTTAGGGCAGGGGAATCAGCCCCAGCATTTT
CDR3: CASSLGQGNQPQHF

J: TRBJ1-4
D: TRBD1
V: TRBV2
size: .
DNA: TGTGCCAGCGTAACAGGGGGTACTAATGAAAAACTGTTTTTT
CDR3: CASVTGGTNEKLFF

J: TRBJ2-5
D: .
V: TRBV7-8
size: .
DNA: TGTGCCAGCAGCTCCGAGCCCCTGGAGACCCAGTACTTC
CDR3: CASSSEPLETQYF

J: TRBJ1-2
D: .
V: TRBV9
size: .
DNA: TGTGCCAGCAGCGTAGGATCCTCGGACTATGGCTACACCTTC
CDR3: CASSVGSSDYGYTF

J: TRBJ2-4
D: TRBD1
V: TRBV27
size: .
DNA: TGTGCCAGCAGTCCCACCGGGACAGGGAACGTTTACATTCAGTACTTC
CDR3: CASSPTGTGNVYIQYF

J: TRBJ2-1
D: .
V: TRBV6-5
size: few
DNA: TGTGCCAGCAGTTGGTCGGGTTTCCCCGGGGAGCAGTTCTTC
CDR3: CASSWSGFPGEQFF